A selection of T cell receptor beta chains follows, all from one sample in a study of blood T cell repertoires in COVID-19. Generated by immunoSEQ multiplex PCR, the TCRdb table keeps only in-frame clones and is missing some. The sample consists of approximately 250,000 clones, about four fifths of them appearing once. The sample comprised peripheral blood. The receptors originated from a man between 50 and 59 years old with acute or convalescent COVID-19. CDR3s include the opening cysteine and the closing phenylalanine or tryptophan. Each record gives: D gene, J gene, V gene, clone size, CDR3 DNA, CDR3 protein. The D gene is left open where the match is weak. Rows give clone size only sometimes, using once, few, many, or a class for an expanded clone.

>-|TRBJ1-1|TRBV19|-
TGTGCCAGTAGTATAAACAGGGTGAACACTGAAGCTTTCTTT
CASSINRVNTEAFF
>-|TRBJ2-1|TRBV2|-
TGTGCCAGCAGTCCCCCAGAGGATGAGCAGTTCTTC
CASSPPEDEQFF
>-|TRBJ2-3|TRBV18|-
TGTGCCAGCTCACTCGAGGAGGGGGCAAATACGCAGTATTTT
CASSLEEGANTQYF
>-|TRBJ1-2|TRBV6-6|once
TGTGCCAGCAGGGGGCAGAGGAACTATGGCTACACCTTC
CASRGQRNYGYTF
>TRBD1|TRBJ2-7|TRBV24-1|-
TGTGCCACCAGCGGACAGGGGAACACCTACGAGCAGTACTTC
CATSGQGNTYEQYF
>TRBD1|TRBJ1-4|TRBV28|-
TGTGCCAGCAGTATAACAGGGGTTACGACTAATGAAAAACTGTTTTTT
CASSITGVTTNEKLFF
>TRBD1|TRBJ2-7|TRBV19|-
TGTGCCAGTAGACGGACAGGTGGCCACGAGCAGTACTTC
CASRRTGGHEQYF
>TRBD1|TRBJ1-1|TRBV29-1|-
TGCAGCGTCCAGGGGGCGGTCACTGAAGCTTTCTTT
CSVQGAVTEAFF
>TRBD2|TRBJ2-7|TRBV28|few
TGTGCCAGCAGCCAAAGGACTAGCGGGATAAGAGCCCCCCGCTCCTACGAGCAGTACTTC
CASSQRTSGIRAPRSYEQYF
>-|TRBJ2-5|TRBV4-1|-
TGCGCCAGCAGCCATCTCGCGGGGGAGACCCAGTACTTC
CASSHLAGETQYF
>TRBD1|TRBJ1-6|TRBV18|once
TGTGCCAGCTCACCGGACAGGCCCCCAAGGGAAACTTATAATTCACCCCTCCACTTT
CASSPDRPPRETYNSPLHF
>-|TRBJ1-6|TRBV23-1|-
TGCGCCAGCAGTCAATTCTCATCAAAACAGGCGAGTGATTCACCCCTCCACTTT
CASSQFSSKQASDSPLHF
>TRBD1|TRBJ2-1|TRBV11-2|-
TGTGCCAGCAGCTTATTCGACAGGGGGACCGGTGAGCAGTTCTTC
CASSLFDRGTGEQFF
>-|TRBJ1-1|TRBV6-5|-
TGTGCCAGCAATTCAAGGGGGAGTACTGAAGCTTTCTTT
CASNSRGSTEAFF
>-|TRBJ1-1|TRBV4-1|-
TGCGCCAGCAGCCAAGGAAACGCACCGGGAGCTTTGAACACTGAAGCTTTCTTT
CASSQGNAPGALNTEAFF
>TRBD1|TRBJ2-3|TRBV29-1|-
TGCAGCGGTACCGGACAGGGAAGGACAGATACGCAGTATTTT
CSGTGQGRTDTQYF
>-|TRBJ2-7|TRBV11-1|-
TGTGCCAGCAGCTTAACCTCCAACCGGGCCTACGAGCAGTACTTC
CASSLTSNRAYEQYF
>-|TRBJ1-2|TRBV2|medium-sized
TGTGCCAGCACCCTGACGGAGTACACCTTC
CASTLTEYTF
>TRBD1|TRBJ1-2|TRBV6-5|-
TGTGCCAGCAGCCCGGGACAGGGGGGCTATGGCTACACCTTC
CASSPGQGGYGYTF
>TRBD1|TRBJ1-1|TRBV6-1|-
TGTGCCAGCAGTGAACGGACAGGGGTATCGGTGACTGAAGCTTTCTTT
CASSERTGVSVTEAFF
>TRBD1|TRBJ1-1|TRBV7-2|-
TGTGCCAGCAGCTTTGTCCCCGGACAGGGCAACACTGAAGCTTTCTTT
CASSFVPGQGNTEAFF
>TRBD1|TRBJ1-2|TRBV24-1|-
TGTGCCACCAGTGATCCCTCTGGGACAGGGGATGGCTACACCTTC
CATSDPSGTGDGYTF
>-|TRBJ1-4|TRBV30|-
TGTGCCTGGAGTGTATATGGCCGGAGTGAAAAACTGTTTTTT
CAWSVYGRSEKLFF
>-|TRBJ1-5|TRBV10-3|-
TGTGCCATCAGTGAGTTCTCCAGTGGCAATCAGCCCCAGCATTTT
CAISEFSSGNQPQHF
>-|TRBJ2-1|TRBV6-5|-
TGTGCCAGCAGTTTTTTTGTGGGCGAGAACAATGAGCAGTTCTTC
CASSFFVGENNEQFF
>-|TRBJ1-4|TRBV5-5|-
TGTGCCAGCAGCTACGGGGTTACAACTAATGAAAAACTGTTTTTT
CASSYGVTTNEKLFF
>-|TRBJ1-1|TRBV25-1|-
TGTGCCAGCAGCACGTCAGGGTTCGCTGAAGCTTTCTTT
CASSTSGFAEAFF
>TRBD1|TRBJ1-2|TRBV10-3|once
TGTGCCATCAGTCCCGACAGGGTGCTTGGCTACACCTTC
CAISPDRVLGYTF
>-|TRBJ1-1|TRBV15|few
TGTGCCACCAGCAGAGGATTACTACAGGGTGGAGACACTGAAGCTTTCTTT
CATSRGLLQGGDTEAFF
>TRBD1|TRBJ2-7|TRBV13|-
TGTGCCAGCAGCTTAGGCCGGACAGGGGTCGCCTACGAGCAGTACTTC
CASSLGRTGVAYEQYF
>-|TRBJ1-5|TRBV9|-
TGTGCCAGCAGCGTAGGACAGAATAGCAATCAGCCCCAGCATTTT
CASSVGQNSNQPQHF
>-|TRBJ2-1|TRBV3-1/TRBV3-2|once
TGTGCCAGTAAGAGATCCGGGGACAATGAGCAGTTCTTC
CASKRSGDNEQFF
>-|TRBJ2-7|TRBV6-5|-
TGTGCCAGCAGTTCCGAGTCCTACGAGCAGTACTTC
CASSSESYEQYF
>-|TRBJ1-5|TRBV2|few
TGTGCCAGCAGTGCCCTCGGGGGGGCACATCAGCCCCAGCATTTT
CASSALGGAHQPQHF
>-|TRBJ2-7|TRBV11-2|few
TGTGCCAGCAGCTTAGTAACGGGGGGCCCGTTTCAGCAGTACTTC
CASSLVTGGPFQQYF
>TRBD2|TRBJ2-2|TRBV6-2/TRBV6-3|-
TGTGCCAGCAGTTACCGTTGGCGGGAGGGCCCTCGTATCGGGGAGCTGTTTTTT
CASSYRWREGPRIGELFF
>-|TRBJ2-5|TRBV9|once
TGTGCCAGCAGCGTAGGTTCGGGGGTAGAGACCCAGTACTTC
CASSVGSGVETQYF
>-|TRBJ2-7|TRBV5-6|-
TGTGCCAGCAGCTTGTGGGGAGGGGGATACGAGCAGTACTTC
CASSLWGGGYEQYF
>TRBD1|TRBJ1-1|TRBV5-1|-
TGCGCCAGCAGCTTGGCCGGGAGGGGGCGAACTGAAGCTTTCTTT
CASSLAGRGRTEAFF
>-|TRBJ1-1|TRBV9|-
TGTGCCAGCAGCGTAGGGGGGGGATCGTGGAACACTGAAGCTTTCTTT
CASSVGGGSWNTEAFF
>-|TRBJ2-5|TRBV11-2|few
TGTGCCAGCAGCCCGTCCCAGCGGGACCAAGAGACCCAGTACTTC
CASSPSQRDQETQYF
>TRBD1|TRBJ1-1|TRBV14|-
TGTGCCAGCAGCCTGAAGGGGGCGCGGAACACTGAAGCTTTCTTT
CASSLKGARNTEAFF
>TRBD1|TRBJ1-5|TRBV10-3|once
TGTGCCATCAGTGAGACTAACAGGGGAGGAGGGAATCAGCCCCAGCATTTT
CAISETNRGGGNQPQHF
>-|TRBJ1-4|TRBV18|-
TGTGCCAGCTCACCCTCGACTGGCACTAATGAAAAACTGTTTTTT
CASSPSTGTNEKLFF
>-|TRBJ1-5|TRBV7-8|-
TGTGCCAGCAGCTTAGGGGGGAGGGGAACATCCCCCCAGCATTTT
CASSLGGRGTSPQHF
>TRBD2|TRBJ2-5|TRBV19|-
TGTGCCAGCCGGGGGGGGGAAGAGACCCAGTACTTC
CASRGGEETQYF
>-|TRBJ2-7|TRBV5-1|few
TGCGCCAGCAGCTTGTCCCGGGTTTACGAGCAGTACTTC
CASSLSRVYEQYF
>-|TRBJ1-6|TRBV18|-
TGTGCCAGCTCACCACGGCAGGGGACGGAATCACCCCTCCACTTT
CASSPRQGTESPLHF